This T cell receptor beta chain is drawn from a study of breast tumors, draining lymph nodes, adjacent tissues. Regarding the study as a whole: Tumor T cell lymph node origin was a supported hypothesis, not proven. Findings are consistent with lymph node origin and intratumoral expansion of most tumor T cells. Tumor repertoires ranked between lymph nodes and nontumor tissue in diversity, with V and J gene preferences.

Many counts were recorded for this clonotype. Its antigen is as yet unknown. TCRdb itself ran the multiplex PCR reads through MiXCR, one entry per CDR3 protein. Of about 230,000 distinct CDR3 sequences in the sample, less than 40% are singletons; the top ten hold roughly 1.5%. Axillary draining lymph nodes of breast cancer patients supplied the node samples. This CDR3 comprises 14 residues. V lost 4 bases and J lost 7, with 17 bases in between. Source material: axillary lymph node tissue. This clonotype originated in a female donor with breast cancer. Some clones in this sample may be carry-over from other donors' samples. The rearrangement uses TRBV12-3 or TRBV12-4 and TRBJ2-7; D not certain. CDR3 residues: CASSSPGWDWEQYF. CDR3 nucleotides: TGTGCCAGCAGTTCCCCTGGGTGGGATTGGGAGCAGTACTTC.